The rows below give T cell receptor beta chains drawn from one sample of a study of human T cells and chemical hapten exposure. Each CDR3 protein is one row after TCRdb ran MiXCR on the RACE reads. Among 300,000 to 400,000 distinct CDR3 sequences listed, approximately 5% were seen once. Sequencing was performed on whole blood, taken in connection with sensitization to the hapten diphenylcyclopropenone (DPC). The receptors originated from a woman aged 45-60 years with alopecia areata. Some clones in this sample may be carry-over from other donors' samples. The CDR3 runs from the conserved cysteine through the conserved F or W. The order of the fields is CDR3 protein, CDR3 DNA, V gene, J gene, clone size, D gene. The D gene is left open where the match is weak. The size field is filled for only some rows; it gives once, few, many or a size class.

CDR3aa: CAWRDTVNTEAFF
CDR3nt: TGTGCCTGGAGGGATACAGTGAACACTGAAGCTTTCTTT
v_gene: TRBV30
j_gene: TRBJ1-1
abundance: few
d_gene: NA

CDR3aa: CAIVGQPNTEAFF
CDR3nt: TGTGCCATCGTGGGGCAGCCGAACACTGAAGCTTTCTTT
v_gene: TRBV10-3
j_gene: TRBJ1-1
abundance: few
d_gene: NA

CDR3aa: CASSSPPASGGPLYF
CDR3nt: TGTGCCAGCAGTTCGCCGCCGGCTAGCGGGGGGCCTCTGTACTTC
v_gene: TRBV6-5
j_gene: TRBJ2-7
abundance: few
d_gene: TRBD2

CDR3aa: CASSRFRVGGPHGYTF
CDR3nt: TGTGCCAGCAGCCGGTTCAGAGTGGGGGGTCCACATGGCTACACCTTC
v_gene: TRBV28
j_gene: TRBJ1-2
abundance: few
d_gene: NA

CDR3aa: CSVALQGGHSGANVLTF
CDR3nt: TGCAGCGTTGCCTTACAGGGGGGCCACTCTGGGGCCAACGTCCTGACTTTC
v_gene: TRBV29-1
j_gene: TRBJ2-6
abundance: few
d_gene: TRBD1

CDR3aa: CASSYGLEMEEQYF
CDR3nt: TGTGCCAGCAGTTACGGCCTCGAGATGGAAGAGCAGTACTTC
v_gene: TRBV6-5
j_gene: TRBJ2-7
abundance: many
d_gene: NA

CDR3aa: CASSFPGREAFF
CDR3nt: TGTGCCAGCAGTTTCCCTGGGCGGGAAGCTTTCTTT
v_gene: TRBV12-3/TRBV12-4
j_gene: TRBJ1-1
abundance: many
d_gene: NA

CDR3aa: CASSLGLAGASDTQYF
CDR3nt: TGTGCCAGCAGCCTAGGACTAGCGGGAGCTTCAGATACGCAGTATTTT
v_gene: TRBV7-6
j_gene: TRBJ2-3
abundance: many
d_gene: TRBD2

CDR3aa: CASSRSIGMFSGNTIYF
CDR3nt: TGTGCCAGCAGCCGCTCCATAGGGATGTTCTCTGGAAACACCATATATTTT
v_gene: TRBV7-2
j_gene: TRBJ1-3
abundance: NA
d_gene: NA

CDR3aa: CASSLSYQPTDTQYF
CDR3nt: TGCGCCAGCAGCTTAAGCTATCAACCCACAGATACGCAGTATTTT
v_gene: TRBV5-1
j_gene: TRBJ2-3
abundance: many
d_gene: NA

CDR3aa: CASSLQDSPNEKLFF
CDR3nt: TGTGCCAGCAGCTTACAAGACAGCCCTAATGAAAAACTGTTTTTT
v_gene: TRBV7-9
j_gene: TRBJ1-4
abundance: many
d_gene: NA

CDR3aa: CASTPRGGEADTQYF
CDR3nt: TGTGCCAGCACTCCGAGGGGGGGGGAAGCAGATACGCAGTATTTT
v_gene: TRBV27
j_gene: TRBJ2-3
abundance: few
d_gene: NA

CDR3aa: CASSFTGGPDTQYF
CDR3nt: TGTGCCAGCAGTTTCACAGGGGGCCCGGATACGCAGTATTTT
v_gene: TRBV7-2
j_gene: TRBJ2-3
abundance: many
d_gene: TRBD1

CDR3aa: CASTLRGSATDTQYF
CDR3nt: TGTGCCAGCACCCTTAGGGGCAGCGCCACAGATACGCAGTATTTT
v_gene: TRBV9
j_gene: TRBJ2-3
abundance: NA
d_gene: NA

CDR3aa: CASSPGGGPSSYNEQFF
CDR3nt: TGCGCCAGCAGCCCCGGCGGGGGGCCGAGCTCCTACAATGAGCAGTTCTTC
v_gene: TRBV4-1
j_gene: TRBJ2-1
abundance: NA
d_gene: TRBD2

CDR3aa: CASSLGVTVSPLHF
CDR3nt: TGCGCCAGCAGCTTGGGGGTGACGGTCTCACCCCTCCACTTT
v_gene: TRBV5-1
j_gene: TRBJ1-6
abundance: few
d_gene: NA

CDR3aa: CASSSGLAGAKIYEQYF
CDR3nt: TGTGCCAGCAGCTCGGGACTAGCGGGGGCCAAAATCTACGAGCAGTACTTC
v_gene: TRBV3-1
j_gene: TRBJ2-7
abundance: many
d_gene: TRBD2

CDR3aa: CASSVGLGQGGDTQYF
CDR3nt: TGTGCCAGCAGCGTAGGGTTGGGGCAGGGTGGAGATACGCAGTATTTT
v_gene: TRBV9
j_gene: TRBJ2-3
abundance: few
d_gene: NA

CDR3aa: CASSYRVGYEQFF
CDR3nt: TGTGCCAGCAGTTATCGGGTGGGATATGAGCAGTTCTTC
v_gene: TRBV6-5
j_gene: TRBJ2-1
abundance: NA
d_gene: NA

CDR3aa: CASKVLPGQGLIEQYF
CDR3nt: TGTGCCAGCAAGGTGTTGCCGGGACAGGGGTTGATCGAGCAGTACTTC
v_gene: TRBV6-2/TRBV6-3
j_gene: TRBJ2-7
abundance: many
d_gene: TRBD1

CDR3aa: CASPLVAGGNEQFF
CDR3nt: TGTGCCAGCCCCCTGGTAGCGGGGGGCAATGAGCAGTTCTTC
v_gene: TRBV11-2
j_gene: TRBJ2-1
abundance: many
d_gene: TRBD2

CDR3aa: CSARESGGHQPQHF
CDR3nt: TGCAGTGCTAGAGAGTCAGGGGGCCATCAGCCCCAGCATTTT
v_gene: TRBV20-1
j_gene: TRBJ1-5
abundance: few
d_gene: TRBD1

CDR3aa: CASGPDGQLYEKLFF
CDR3nt: TGTGCTAGTGGTCCGGATGGACAGCTTTATGAAAAACTGTTTTTT
v_gene: TRBV12-5
j_gene: TRBJ1-4
abundance: few
d_gene: NA

CDR3aa: CASHTGTQAFF
CDR3nt: TGTGCCAGCCATACCGGGACACAAGCTTTCTTT
v_gene: TRBV6-5
j_gene: TRBJ1-1
abundance: few
d_gene: NA

CDR3aa: CSVSDPLASSYNEQFF
CDR3nt: TGCAGCGTCTCCGATCCCCTAGCGAGCTCCTACAATGAGCAGTTCTTC
v_gene: TRBV29-1
j_gene: TRBJ2-1
abundance: NA
d_gene: NA

CDR3aa: CASSQVYGGFFSGNTIYF
CDR3nt: TGCGCCAGCAGCCAAGTCTACGGAGGCTTCTTCTCTGGAAACACCATATATTTT
v_gene: TRBV4-3
j_gene: TRBJ1-3
abundance: few
d_gene: NA

CDR3aa: CSARPPGQSNTEAFF
CDR3nt: TGCAGTGCTAGACCCCCGGGACAGTCGAACACTGAAGCTTTCTTT
v_gene: TRBV20-1
j_gene: TRBJ1-1
abundance: few
d_gene: TRBD1

CDR3aa: CASSQDSPLHF
CDR3nt: TGTGCCAGCAGCCAAGATTCACCCCTCCACTTT
v_gene: TRBV3-1
j_gene: TRBJ1-6
abundance: many
d_gene: NA

CDR3aa: CASSGRGAPGNTIYF
CDR3nt: TGTGCCAGCAGTGGCCGGGGGGCGCCAGGAAACACCATATATTTT
v_gene: TRBV27
j_gene: TRBJ1-3
abundance: NA
d_gene: NA

CDR3aa: CATSADSLYGYTF
CDR3nt: TGTGCCACCAGTGCGGACAGCCTCTATGGCTACACCTTC
v_gene: TRBV24-1
j_gene: TRBJ1-2
abundance: few
d_gene: NA

CDR3aa: CSARDRAHEQYF
CDR3nt: TGCAGTGCTAGGGACAGGGCCCACGAGCAGTACTTC
v_gene: TRBV20-1
j_gene: TRBJ2-7
abundance: many
d_gene: TRBD1

CDR3aa: CATSRDRGSANEKLFF
CDR3nt: TGTGCCACCAGCCGGGACAGGGGATCAGCTAATGAAAAACTGTTTTTT
v_gene: TRBV15
j_gene: TRBJ1-4
abundance: few
d_gene: TRBD1

CDR3aa: CASSATRLENTGELFF
CDR3nt: TGTGCCAGCAGCGCAACCAGGCTTGAGAACACCGGGGAGCTGTTTTTT
v_gene: TRBV7-6
j_gene: TRBJ2-2
abundance: many
d_gene: NA

CDR3aa: CASSLKQGPTDTQYF
CDR3nt: TGCGCCAGCAGCTTGAAACAGGGCCCCACAGATACGCAGTATTTT
v_gene: TRBV5-1
j_gene: TRBJ2-3
abundance: many
d_gene: NA

CDR3aa: CSARAGLLAKNIQYF
CDR3nt: TGCAGTGCTAGAGCGGGGCTCCTAGCCAAAAACATTCAGTACTTC
v_gene: TRBV20-1
j_gene: TRBJ2-4
abundance: many
d_gene: NA

CDR3aa: CASKANLQETQYF
CDR3nt: TGTGCCAGCAAGGCGAACCTCCAAGAGACCCAGTACTTC
v_gene: TRBV2
j_gene: TRBJ2-5
abundance: NA
d_gene: NA

CDR3aa: CASSPQSTQEQYF
CDR3nt: TGTGCCAGCAGCCCCCAATCCACACAGGAGCAGTACTTC
v_gene: TRBV7-9
j_gene: TRBJ2-7
abundance: NA
d_gene: NA

CDR3aa: CASSFRTGTGNSPLHF
CDR3nt: TGTGCCAGCAGCTTTCGGACCGGGACAGGGAATTCACCCCTCCACTTT
v_gene: TRBV5-4
j_gene: TRBJ1-6
abundance: NA
d_gene: TRBD1

CDR3aa: CASSADRAVGQPQHF
CDR3nt: TGTGCCAGCAGCGCGGACAGGGCGGTAGGTCAGCCCCAGCATTTT
v_gene: TRBV7-2
j_gene: TRBJ1-5
abundance: NA
d_gene: TRBD1

CDR3aa: CASSSGNTIYF
CDR3nt: TGTGCCAGCAGCTCTGGAAACACCATATATTTT
v_gene: TRBV2
j_gene: TRBJ1-3
abundance: many
d_gene: NA

CDR3aa: CASSVGWLAGGEQYF
CDR3nt: TGTGCCAGCAGCGTAGGATGGCTAGCGGGGGGCGAGCAGTACTTC
v_gene: TRBV9
j_gene: TRBJ2-7
abundance: many
d_gene: TRBD2

CDR3aa: CASSLYDPRDKPGNEQFF
CDR3nt: TGTGCCAGCAGCTTATATGATCCCCGGGACAAGCCGGGCAATGAGCAGTTCTTC
v_gene: TRBV7-6
j_gene: TRBJ2-1
abundance: few
d_gene: NA

CDR3aa: CASSVQGSPLHF
CDR3nt: TGTGCCAGCAGTGTACAGGGCTCACCCCTCCACTTT
v_gene: TRBV12-3/TRBV12-4
j_gene: TRBJ1-6
abundance: many
d_gene: NA

CDR3aa: CASSQGTAATEAFF
CDR3nt: TGTGCCAGCAGCCAGGGGACGGCTGCCACTGAAGCTTTCTTT
v_gene: TRBV14
j_gene: TRBJ1-1
abundance: NA
d_gene: NA

CDR3aa: CASSLDSRAGADTQYF
CDR3nt: TGCGCCAGCAGCTTGGACTCCAGGGCGGGCGCAGATACGCAGTATTTT
v_gene: TRBV5-1
j_gene: TRBJ2-3
abundance: few
d_gene: NA

CDR3aa: CASSFVAGVIGSSYNEQFF
CDR3nt: TGTGCCAGCAGTTTCGTGGCGGGAGTAATAGGGAGCTCCTACAATGAGCAGTTCTTC
v_gene: TRBV28
j_gene: TRBJ2-1
abundance: NA
d_gene: TRBD2

CDR3aa: CASSLELSSSSGNTIYF
CDR3nt: TGCGCCAGCAGCCTGGAACTGTCGTCTTCCTCTGGAAACACCATATATTTT
v_gene: TRBV4-3
j_gene: TRBJ1-3
abundance: few
d_gene: NA

CDR3aa: CSARQGELSNQPQHF
CDR3nt: TGCAGTGCGCGACAGGGGGAGCTTAGCAATCAGCCCCAGCATTTT
v_gene: TRBV20-1
j_gene: TRBJ1-5
abundance: NA
d_gene: TRBD1

CDR3aa: CASSPEPDTQYF
CDR3nt: TGTGCCAGCAGTCCGGAACCAGATACGCAGTATTTT
v_gene: TRBV9
j_gene: TRBJ2-3
abundance: NA
d_gene: NA

CDR3aa: CASSQDGMTGVEKLFF
CDR3nt: TGCGCCAGCAGCCAAGATGGTATGACAGGTGTTGAAAAACTGTTTTTT
v_gene: TRBV4-1
j_gene: TRBJ1-4
abundance: NA
d_gene: NA

CDR3aa: CASSRGTSGGNPYEQYF
CDR3nt: TGTGCCAGCAGTCGTGGGACTAGCGGGGGTAATCCCTACGAGCAGTACTTC
v_gene: TRBV6-1
j_gene: TRBJ2-7
abundance: NA
d_gene: TRBD2

CDR3aa: CASDLTGKGEKLFF
CDR3nt: TGCGCCAGCGACTTAACAGGGAAGGGTGAAAAACTGTTTTTT
v_gene: TRBV5-1
j_gene: TRBJ1-4
abundance: few
d_gene: NA

CDR3aa: CASSLFGRYNQPQHF
CDR3nt: TGTGCCAGCAGTTTATTCGGAAGGTACAATCAGCCCCAGCATTTT
v_gene: TRBV28
j_gene: TRBJ1-5
abundance: few
d_gene: NA